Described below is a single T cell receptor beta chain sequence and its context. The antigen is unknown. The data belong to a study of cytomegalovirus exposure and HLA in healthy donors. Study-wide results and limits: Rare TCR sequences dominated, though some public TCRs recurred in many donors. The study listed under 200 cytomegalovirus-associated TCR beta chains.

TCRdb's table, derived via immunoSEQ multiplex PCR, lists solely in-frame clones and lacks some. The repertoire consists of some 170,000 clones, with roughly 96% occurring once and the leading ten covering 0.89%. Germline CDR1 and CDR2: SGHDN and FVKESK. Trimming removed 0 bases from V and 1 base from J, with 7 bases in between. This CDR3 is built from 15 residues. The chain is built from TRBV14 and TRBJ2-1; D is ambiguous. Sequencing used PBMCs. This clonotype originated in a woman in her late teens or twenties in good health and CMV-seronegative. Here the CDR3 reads CASSQDVKSYNEQFF. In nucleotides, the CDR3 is TGTGCCAGCAGCCAAGACGTTAAATCCTACAATGAGCAGTTCTTC.